Shown below are 22 T cell receptor beta chains from a single sample sequenced in a study of CD8+ T cells in alopecia areata. Reverse transcribed after extraction, RNA yielded cDNA as the sequencing template. TCRdb keeps only in-frame clones here, not all; method: immunoSEQ multiplex PCR. In the table there are approximately 200,000 clones, around 56% of which are singletons. Regarding treatment: oral pan-JAK inhibitor, 5-10 mg twice daily. The specimen comprised CD4+ T cells sorted from blood, sampled at week 4, from a patient treated with tofacitinib. These receptors originate from a human donor with alopecia areata.

This chain connects TRBV5-6 to TRBJ2-5; no clear D gene. Trimming removed 0 bases at V and 2 bases at J, with 5 bases between. This CDR3 spans 13 amino acids. Per the germline V gene, CDR1 is SGHDT and CDR2 is YYEEEE. CDR3 nucleotides: TGTGCCAGCAGCTTGGTACTTCAAGAGACCCAGTACTTC. Encoded protein: CASSLVLQETQYF.

This chain joins TRBV4-2 and TRBJ2-7, with D uncertain. CDR1 and CDR2 from the germline V gene are LGHNA and YNFKEQ. Trimming took 1 base from V and 0 from J, leaving 10 bases between them. The CDR3 loop spans 15 amino acids. The CDR3 region has the DNA TGTGCCAGCAGCCAAGCCGGAGCGATCTCCTACGAGCAGTACTTC. Protein sequence: CASSQAGAISYEQYF.

This chain links TRBV7-6 with TRBJ1-2, with 8 bases identical to TRBD1. The junction had 7 bases not matched to a gene; V was cut back by 4 bases and J by 3 bases. Germline-derived CDR1 and CDR2 are SGHVS and FNYEAQ. The CDR3 length is 15 residues. The CDR3 DNA reads TGTGCCAGCAGCTCTGACAGGGGCGCCCACTATGGCTACACCTTC. Protein product: CASSSDRGAHYGYTF.

This clone was observed a handful of times. V is TRBV5-1 and J is TRBJ2-5; D is unresolved. Germline V gene data show CDR1 as SGHRS and CDR2 as YFSETQ. V lost 4 bases to trimming and J lost 5 bases, with 12 bases between them. The CDR3 spans 13 residues. The CDR3 loop reads CASSPGPLETQYF. The CDR3 DNA is TGCGCCAGCAGCCCCGGACCCTTGGAGACCCAGTACTTC.

This clone was observed a handful of times. The chain recombines TRBV5-1 with TRBJ1-1, with D possibly being TRBD1 (6 bases). V was pared by 1 base and J by 7 bases, with 11 bases between. Germline CDR1 is SGHRS and CDR2 is YFSETQ. There are 13 residues in the CDR3. The DNA for the CDR3 is TGCGCCAGCAGCTTGAATGGACAGCGTGAAGCTTTCTTT. Protein: CASSLNGQREAFF.

J is TRBJ1-3 and V is TRBV29-1; perhaps TRBD1 as D (6 bases). This CDR3 region has 14 residues. CDR1 is SQVTM, CDR2 ANQGSEA, per germline. Trimming removed 5 bases from V and 0 bases from J, with 11 bases in between. This chain's CDR3 is CSVITGLSGNTIYF. DNA of the CDR3: TGCAGCGTTATAACAGGGCTCTCTGGAAACACCATATATTTT.

This clone was counted between two and nine times. The V gene is TRBV7-9, the J gene TRBJ1-1; TRBD1 is a possible D gene (6 bases). The CDR3 is made up of 13 amino acids. Trimming removed 6 bases at V and 4 bases at J, with 12 bases between. Germline V gene sequence: CDR1 SEHNR, CDR2 FQNEAQ (reference sequence). In DNA form, the CDR3 reads TGTGCCAGCAGTCTTACAGGGTTCACTGAAGCTTTCTTT. Translation: CASSLTGFTEAFF.

This clone was seen a handful of times. The chain recombines TRBV5-6 with TRBJ2-7; D is undetermined. Germline CDR1 reads SGHDT; CDR2 reads YYEEEE. Trimming took 1 base from V and 0 from J, leaving 14 bases between them. This CDR3 is built from 16 residues. The CDR3 reads CASSLRVLAISYEQYF. The CDR3 DNA is TGTGCCAGCAGCTTGCGGGTTTTGGCGATCTCCTACGAGCAGTACTTC.

The chain employs TRBV29-1 and TRBJ1-1, with 9 bases lining up with TRBD1. CDR1 and CDR2 from the germline V gene are SQVTM and ANQGSEA. Trimming took 4 bases from V and 1 from J; bases not matched to a gene: 7. The CDR3 totals 15 residues. The CDR3 sequence is CSVGGRGQGNTEAFF. The CDR3 nucleotides are TGCAGCGTTGGGGGTCGGGGACAGGGGAACACTGAAGCTTTCTTT.

The chain employs TRBV9 and TRBJ2-3, with D perhaps given as TRBD1 or TRBD2 (5 bases each). The V gene's germline CDR1 is SGDLS and CDR2 YYNGEE. Trimming took 3 bases from V and 1 from J, leaving 12 bases between them. This CDR3 region has 15 residues. The CDR3, as DNA: TGTGCCAGCAGCGGGGGCAACGGGGGCACAGATACGCAGTATTTT. This encodes CASSGGNGGTDTQYF.

The chain combines TRBV28 with TRBJ2-6; D is uncertain. The CDR3 length is 16 residues. Trimming removed 3 bases from V and 0 bases from J, with 9 bases in between. The V gene's germline CDR1 is MDHEN and CDR2 SYDVKM. The CDR3: CASSFLLHSGANVLTF. The CDR3 nucleotides read TGTGCCAGCAGTTTTCTGTTACACTCTGGGGCCAACGTCCTGACTTTC.

The chain links TRBV5-4 to TRBJ2-3; TRBD1 agrees at 8 bases. The CDR3 has 15 amino acids. Germline CDR1 and CDR2: SGHNT and YYREEE (reference sequence). The V gene end was trimmed by 5 bases and the J gene end by 3 bases; junction bases not matched to a gene: 8. The CDR3: CASRRDRGRTDTQYF. Here the CDR3 DNA reads TGTGCCAGCAGAAGAGACAGGGGCAGGACAGATACGCAGTATTTT.

V and J are TRBV30 and TRBJ1-2, with TRBD1 matching 9 bases. This CDR3 region has 15 residues. V gave up 3 bases and J gave up 7 bases; unmatched junction bases: 12. Germline V gene lookup returns CDR1 GTSNPN and CDR2 SVGIG (reference sequence). CDR3 loop: CAWSRRDRDTVGYTF. Written as DNA, the CDR3 is TGTGCCTGGAGCCGGCGGGACAGGGACACGGTTGGCTACACCTTC.

The V call is TRBV2, the J call TRBJ2-1; D gene ambiguous. The ends were cut back, 4 bases at V and 0 bases at J, with 10 bases in the middle. The CDR3 is 15 amino acids. Germline lookup yields CDR1 SNHLY and CDR2 FYNNEI. The CDR3 is CASSVASSSYNEQFF. The CDR3 DNA sequence: TGTGCCAGCAGTGTTGCCTCGAGCTCCTACAATGAGCAGTTCTTC.

This clone occurred a few times. The chain joins TRBV28 to TRBJ1-2; 7 bases align to TRBD1. The CDR3 totals 13 residues. Germline CDR1 is MDHEN and CDR2 is SYDVKM. V lost 6 bases and J lost 3; bases outside the gene matches: 4. This CDR3 is CASRPDRDYGYTF. Written as DNA, the CDR3 is TGTGCCAGCAGACCAGACAGGGACTATGGCTACACCTTC.

This clone was seen a handful of times. V is TRBV29-1 and J is TRBJ2-5; no clear D. This CDR3 has 12 residues. Germline-derived CDR1 and CDR2 are SQVTM and ANQGSEA. V lost 6 bases and J 4 bases, leaving 12 bases between the germline ends. Here the CDR3 reads CSVKDPGETQYF. CDR3 DNA sequence: TGCAGCGTGAAGGACCCGGGAGAGACCCAGTACTTC. Complete variable domain (other parts from reference TRBV29-1 and TRBJ2-5): SAVISQKPSRDICQRGTSLTIQCQVDSQVTMMFWYRQQPGQSLTLIATANQGSEATYESGFVIDKFPISRPNLTFSTLTVSNMSPEDSSIYLCSVKDPGETQYFGPGTRLLVL.

V gene TRBV29-1 combines with J gene TRBJ2-1; D remains ambiguous. V was clipped by 2 bases and J by 0 bases, with 11 bases between them. From germline, CDR1 is SQVTM and CDR2 ANQGSEA. The CDR3 spans 15 residues. CDR3 loop: CSVEPPLGSYNEQFF. CDR3 DNA: TGCAGCGTTGAACCGCCTCTTGGCTCCTACAATGAGCAGTTCTTC.

The chain is built from TRBV4-2 and TRBJ2-2; D could derive from TRBD1 or TRBD2 (6 bases each). CDR1 and CDR2 from the germline V gene are LGHNA and YNFKEQ. V was trimmed by 8 bases and J by 0 bases, leaving 13 bases between them. The CDR3 is 15 amino acids. The chain's CDR3 is CASAAGQANTGELFF. The DNA for the CDR3 is TGTGCCAGCGCCGCGGGACAAGCGAACACCGGGGAGCTGTTTTTT.

J is TRBJ2-2 and V is TRBV2, with 8 nucleotides matching TRBD1. CDR3 length equals 14 residues. Looked up from germline, CDR1 is SNHLY and CDR2 is FYNNEI. The V segment lost 4 bases and the J segment 7 bases; nucleotides outside the gene matches: 5. The CDR3 nucleotides are TGTGCCAGCAGTGGTGGCAGGGGGCGCGGGGAGCTGTTTTTT. Translation gives CASSGGRGRGELFF.

This rearrangement joins TRBV28 to TRBJ2-7; D remains unclear. Germline CDR1 is MDHEN and CDR2 is SYDVKM. There are 13 residues in the CDR3. V was cut by 3 bases and J by 4 bases, with 10 bases left in between. The CDR3 reads CASSFRAWYEQYF. The CDR3 nucleotides read TGTGCCAGCAGTTTCCGGGCGTGGTACGAGCAGTACTTC.

This rearrangement joins TRBV5-1 to TRBJ2-7, with D tentatively TRBD2 (7 bases). The CDR3 sequence is 15 residues long. V gave up 0 bases and J gave up 3 bases, with 13 bases separating them. The germline V gene has CDR1 SGHRS and CDR2 YFSETQ. The CDR3 DNA is TGCGCCAGCAGCTTGGCCCGGCGGGGGCTCTACGAGCAGTACTTC. This sequence encodes CASSLARRGLYEQYF.

The chain is built from TRBV4-2 and TRBJ1-2; no firm D call. Germline values: CDR1 LGHNA, CDR2 YNFKEQ. V was pared by 3 bases and J by 7 bases, with 24 bases between. This CDR3 contains 17 residues. CDR3 DNA sequence: TGTGCCAGCAGCCAGGAAGGTGGTGCATTATTGGACGGTGGCTACACCTTC. Protein sequence: CASSQEGGALLDGGYTF.